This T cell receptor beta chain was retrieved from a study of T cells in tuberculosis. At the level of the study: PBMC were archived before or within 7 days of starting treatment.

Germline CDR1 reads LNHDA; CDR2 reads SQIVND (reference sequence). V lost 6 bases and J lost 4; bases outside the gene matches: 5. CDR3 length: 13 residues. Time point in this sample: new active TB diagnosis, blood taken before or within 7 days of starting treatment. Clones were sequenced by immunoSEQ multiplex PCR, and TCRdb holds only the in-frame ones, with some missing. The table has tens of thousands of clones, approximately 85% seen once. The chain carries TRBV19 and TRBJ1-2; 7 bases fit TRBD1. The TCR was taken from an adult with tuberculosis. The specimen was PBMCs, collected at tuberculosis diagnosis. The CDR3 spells CASSLWDSYGYTF. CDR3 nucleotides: TGTGCCAGTAGCCTGTGGGACAGCTATGGCTACACCTTC.